This TCR beta chain is from a study of response to subunit inactivated influenza vaccine. Study findings and constraints: The authors suggested that every seasonal influenza vaccination recruits few new T cells.

About this clonotype: What it binds is unknown.

In TCRdb, the RT-PCR reads were re-called with MiXCR into one record per CDR3 protein. Of 540,000 or so distinct CDR3 sequences listed, 10% to 15% are singletons. The sample consisted of PBMCs from blood, taken about 40 days after vaccination. The TCR sequence derives from a man aged 45-60 years who received an inactivated influenza vaccine.

Here the CDR3 reads CASSFYGTTNYEQYF. The CDR3 DNA reads TGTGCCAGCAGTTTTTACGGGACGACAAACTACGAGCAGTACTTC. The chain is built from TRBV12-3 or TRBV12-4 and TRBJ2-7; either TRBD1 or TRBD2 may fit D (5 bases each). The CDR3 spans 15 residues. With 3 bases removed from V and 3 bases from J, the gap between germline ends came to 15 bases.